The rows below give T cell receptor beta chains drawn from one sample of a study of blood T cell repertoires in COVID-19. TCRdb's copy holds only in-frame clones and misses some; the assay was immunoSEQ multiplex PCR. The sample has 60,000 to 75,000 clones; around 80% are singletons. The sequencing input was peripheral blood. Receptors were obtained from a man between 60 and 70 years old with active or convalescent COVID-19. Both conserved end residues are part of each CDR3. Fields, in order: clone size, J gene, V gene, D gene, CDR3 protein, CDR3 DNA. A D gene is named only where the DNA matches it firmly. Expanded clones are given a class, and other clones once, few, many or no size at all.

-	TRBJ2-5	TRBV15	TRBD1	CATSRASAGGSQETQYF	TGTGCCACCAGCAGAGCGTCCGCAGGGGGCTCCCAAGAGACCCAGTACTTC
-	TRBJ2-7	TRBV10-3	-	CAISAQTGPREEQYF	TGTGCCATCAGTGCCCAGACAGGGCCGCGGGAAGAGCAGTACTTC
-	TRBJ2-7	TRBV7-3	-	CASSPGGPTSEQYF	TGTGCCAGCAGCCCTGGAGGGCCAACCTCCGAGCAGTACTTC
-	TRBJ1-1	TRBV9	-	CASSGGGTMNTEAFF	TGTGCCAGCAGCGGGGGGGGCACGATGAACACTGAAGCTTTCTTT
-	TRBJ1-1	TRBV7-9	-	CASSPDRQMNTEAFF	TGTGCCAGCAGCCCTGACCGACAGATGAACACTGAAGCTTTCTTT
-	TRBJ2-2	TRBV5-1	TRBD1	CASSLPGTGFTTGELFF	TGCGCCAGCAGCTTGCCAGGGACAGGGTTTACCACCGGGGAGCTGTTTTTT
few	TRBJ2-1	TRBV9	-	CASSVRPDRRNEQFF	TGTGCCAGCAGCGTACGTCCCGACAGGAGAAATGAGCAGTTCTTC
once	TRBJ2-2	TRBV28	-	CASIRGDRPGELFF	TGTGCCAGCATCCGGGGGGACAGGCCCGGGGAGCTGTTTTTT
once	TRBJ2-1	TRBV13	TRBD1	CASTLTGGINEQFF	TGTGCCAGCACCCTAACAGGGGGGATCAATGAGCAGTTCTTC
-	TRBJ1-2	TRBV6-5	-	CASSLYAVDGYTF	TGTGCCAGCAGTTTATACGCGGTTGATGGCTACACCTTC
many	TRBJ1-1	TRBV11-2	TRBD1	CASNNRGMNTEAFF	TGTGCCAGCAACAACAGGGGAATGAACACTGAAGCTTTCTTT
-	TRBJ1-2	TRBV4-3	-	CASSQASATNYGYTF	TGCGCCAGCAGCCAAGCGTCAGCGACGAACTATGGCTACACCTTC
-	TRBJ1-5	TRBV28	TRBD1	CASSSGTVNQPQHF	TGTGCCAGCAGTTCCGGGACAGTCAATCAGCCCCAGCATTTT
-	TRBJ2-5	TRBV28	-	CASSQSDSSQETQYF	TGTGCCAGCAGTCAAAGTGACAGTTCACAAGAGACCCAGTACTTC
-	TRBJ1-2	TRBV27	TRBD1	CASSAGTGRTNYGYTF	TGTGCCAGCAGTGCCGGGACAGGGCGGACTAACTATGGCTACACCTTC
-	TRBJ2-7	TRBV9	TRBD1	CASSVDGTGIFYEQYF	TGTGCCAGCAGCGTAGACGGGACAGGGATTTTTTACGAGCAGTACTTC
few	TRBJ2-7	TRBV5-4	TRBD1	CASSRISAGGNYEQYF	TGTGCCAGCAGCCGAATATCGGCAGGGGGCAACTACGAGCAGTACTTC
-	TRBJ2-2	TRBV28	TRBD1	CASSSYSGTGGSGELFF	TGTGCCAGCAGTTCCTACTCCGGGACAGGGGGATCCGGGGAGCTGTTTTTT
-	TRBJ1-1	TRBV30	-	CAWSVPQRAAFF	TGTGCCTGGAGTGTCCCCCAGCGGGCAGCTTTCTTT
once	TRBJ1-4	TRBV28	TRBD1	CASSRAGTGDEKLFF	TGTGCCAGCAGTCGAGCCGGGACAGGGGATGAAAAACTGTTTTTT
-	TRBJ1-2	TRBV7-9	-	CASSLGQDYGYTF	TGTGCCAGCAGCTTAGGACAGGACTATGGCTACACCTTC
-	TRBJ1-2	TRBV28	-	CASSLSVAGTYGYTF	TGTGCCAGCAGTTTATCTGTTGCGGGGACCTATGGCTACACCTTC
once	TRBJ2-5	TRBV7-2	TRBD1	CASSRRTGSQETQYF	TGTGCCAGCAGCCGCCGGACAGGGAGCCAAGAGACCCAGTACTTC
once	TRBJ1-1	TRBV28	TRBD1	CASSRPDRVAAFF	TGTGCCAGCAGTAGACCCGACAGGGTTGCAGCTTTCTTT
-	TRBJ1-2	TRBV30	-	CAWSAPGGYTF	TGTGCCTGGAGTGCCCCCGGGGGCTACACCTTC
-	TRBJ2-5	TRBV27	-	CASSFRGASETQYF	TGTGCCAGCAGTTTCCGGGGGGCCAGTGAGACCCAGTACTTC
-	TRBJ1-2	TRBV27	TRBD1	CASSLLRGTANYGYTF	TGTGCCAGCAGTTTATTGAGGGGGACAGCTAACTATGGCTACACCTTC
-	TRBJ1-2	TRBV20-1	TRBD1	CSASTGTGVFGYTF	TGCAGTGCTAGTACTGGGACAGGGGTTTTCGGCTACACCTTC
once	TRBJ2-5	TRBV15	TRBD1	CATRKGQSGGETQYF	TGTGCCACCAGAAAAGGACAGTCAGGGGGAGAGACCCAGTACTTC
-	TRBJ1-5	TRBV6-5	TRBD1	CASSPWTGGSQPQHF	TGTGCCAGCAGTCCTTGGACAGGGGGAAGTCAGCCCCAGCATTTT
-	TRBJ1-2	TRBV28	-	CASSGLQGYTF	TGTGCCAGCAGTGGCCTACAGGGCTACACCTTC
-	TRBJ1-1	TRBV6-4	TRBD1	CASSAQGLASTEAFF	TGTGCCAGCAGCGCACAGGGGTTGGCGAGCACTGAAGCTTTCTTT
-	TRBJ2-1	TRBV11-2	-	CASSFAPGDSEQFF	TGTGCCAGCAGCTTCGCCCCCGGGGACTCTGAGCAGTTCTTC
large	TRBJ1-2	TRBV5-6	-	CASSSGQNYGYTF	TGTGCCAGCAGTTCAGGACAGAACTATGGCTACACCTTC
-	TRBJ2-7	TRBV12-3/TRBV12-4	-	CASRTDTPYEQYF	TGTGCCAGCAGAACGGACACTCCCTACGAGCAGTACTTC
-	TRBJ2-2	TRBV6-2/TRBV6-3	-	CASSYRFGTGTGELFF	TGTGCCAGCAGTTACCGATTTGGTACGGGGACCGGGGAGCTGTTTTTT
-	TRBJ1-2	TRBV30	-	CAWSGTGNYGYTF	TGTGCCTGGAGTGGAACAGGGAACTATGGCTACACCTTC
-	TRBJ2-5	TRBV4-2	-	CASSQDLDSALYF	TGTGCCAGCAGCCAAGATCTGGATTCAGCGCTCTACTTC
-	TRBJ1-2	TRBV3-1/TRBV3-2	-	CASSPLGQENYGYTF	TGTGCCAGCAGTCCCCTGGGGCAGGAAAACTATGGCTACACCTTC
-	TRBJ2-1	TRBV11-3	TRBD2	CASSGGTSGRNEQFF	TGTGCCAGCAGCGGCGGGACTAGCGGGAGGAATGAGCAGTTCTTC
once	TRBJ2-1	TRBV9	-	CASSVDLRTVPPYNEQFF	TGTGCCAGCAGCGTCGATCTTAGGACAGTCCCTCCCTACAATGAGCAGTTCTTC
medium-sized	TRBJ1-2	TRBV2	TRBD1	CASTPWGQGEYGYTF	TGTGCCAGCACCCCCTGGGGGCAGGGGGAATATGGCTACACCTTC
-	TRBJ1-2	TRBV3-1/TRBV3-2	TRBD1	CASRGTGTYGYTF	TGTGCCAGCAGGGGGACAGGGACCTATGGCTACACCTTC
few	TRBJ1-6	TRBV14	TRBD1	CASSQTGIDSPLHF	TGTGCCAGCAGCCAGACAGGGATTGATTCACCCCTCCACTTT
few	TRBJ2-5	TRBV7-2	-	CASSPEREETQYF	TGTGCCAGCAGCCCGGAGAGAGAAGAGACCCAGTACTTC
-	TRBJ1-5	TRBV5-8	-	CASSQNQPQHF	TGTGCCAGCAGTCAAAATCAGCCCCAGCATTTT
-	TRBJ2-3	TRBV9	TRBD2	CASSVGGLATDTQYF	TGTGCCAGCAGCGTAGGAGGACTAGCGACAGATACGCAGTATTTT
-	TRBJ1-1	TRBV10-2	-	CASSDHRVDTEAFF	TGCGCCAGCAGTGATCACAGGGTGGACACTGAAGCTTTCTTT
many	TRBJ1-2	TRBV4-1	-	CASSQAWGEYYGYTF	TGCGCCAGCAGCCAAGCCTGGGGGGAGTATTATGGCTACACCTTC
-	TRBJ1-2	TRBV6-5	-	CASIGTGTIYGYTF	TGTGCCAGCATTGGTACAGGAACTATCTATGGCTACACCTTC
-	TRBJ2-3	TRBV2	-	CASGVSPRFFGGTDTQYF	TGTGCCAGCGGTGTCTCCCCGAGGTTTTTTGGGGGGACAGATACGCAGTATTTT
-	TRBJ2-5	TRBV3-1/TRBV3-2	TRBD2	CASSQLMVRGIQETQYF	TGTGCCAGCAGCCAATTGATGGTGCGGGGGATCCAAGAGACCCAGTACTTC
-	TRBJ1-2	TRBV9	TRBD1	CASSVSTGVWGYTF	TGTGCCAGCAGCGTATCGACAGGGGTTTGGGGCTACACCTTC
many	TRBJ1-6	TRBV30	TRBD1	CAWSVGTGFDSPLHF	TGTGCCTGGAGTGTGGGGACAGGGTTCGATTCACCCCTCCACTTT
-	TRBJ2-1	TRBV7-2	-	CANSFGQSSYNEQFF	TGTGCCAACAGCTTTGGACAGAGCTCCTACAATGAGCAGTTCTTC
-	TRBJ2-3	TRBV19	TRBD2	CASSRGVKGTQYF	TGTGCCAGTAGTCGGGGGGTTAAAGGTACGCAGTATTTT
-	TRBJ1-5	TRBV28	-	CASSNYTFVSNQPQHF	TGTGCCAGCAGCAACTACACGTTCGTCAGCAATCAGCCCCAGCATTTT